These T cell receptor beta chains were read from a single sample in a study of blood T cell repertoires in COVID-19. Generated by immunoSEQ multiplex PCR, the TCRdb table keeps only in-frame clones and is missing some. The data show around 140,000 clones, approximately 90% seen once. Sequenced material: peripheral blood. Receptors originate from a man aged 45 to 65 with active or convalescent COVID-19. The CDR3 runs from the conserved cysteine through the conserved F or W. D genes are given only for firm matches. Only part of the rows carry a size: once, few, many, or a class if the clone is expanded.

TRBJ2-3 TRBD2 NA TRBV27 TGTGCCAGCAGTTTCTTGCGGGGGGGCGACACAGATACGCAGTATTTT CASSFLRGGDTDTQYF
TRBJ1-2 NA NA TRBV5-6 TGTGCCAGCAGCTTTACAACTAACTATGGCTACACCTTC CASSFTTNYGYTF
TRBJ1-1 NA NA TRBV30 TGTGCCTGGAAGCGTCCCGGACAACTGAGGACTGAAGCTTTCTTT CAWKRPGQLRTEAFF
TRBJ2-5 TRBD2 NA TRBV7-9 TGTGCCAGCTTGGTTGCTAGCGGGGAAGAGACCCAGTACTTC CASLVASGEETQYF
TRBJ1-4 TRBD1 NA TRBV24-1 TGTGCCACCAGTGAAAAGGGACAGGGTAATGAAAAACTGTTTTTT CATSEKGQGNEKLFF
TRBJ2-1 TRBD2 once TRBV5-1 TGCGCCAGCAGTTTAATAGCGGGCTCCTACAATGAGCAGTTCTTC CASSLIAGSYNEQFF
TRBJ1-5 NA NA TRBV6-2/TRBV6-3 TGTGCCAGCAGTTATATAAATCAGCCCCAGCATTTT CASSYINQPQHF
TRBJ2-5 NA NA TRBV5-6 TGTGCCAGCAGCTTAAGAGGGTACCAAGAGACCCAGTACTTC CASSLRGYQETQYF
TRBJ2-5 TRBD2 NA TRBV24-1 TGTGCCACCAGTGACCAGGGACTAGCGGGCCGTGGGGGAGAGACCCAGTACTTC CATSDQGLAGRGGETQYF
TRBJ2-3 NA NA TRBV18 TGTGCCAGCTCACCATCCCAGTTAGATACGCAGTATTTT CASSPSQLDTQYF
TRBJ1-1 NA NA TRBV23-1 TGCGCCAGCGGAGGTAGGGGGGGCAGTACTGAAGCTTTCTTT CASGGRGGSTEAFF
TRBJ1-6 NA NA TRBV5-1 TGCGCCAGCAGCGAGGACAGAAGATATAATTCACCCCTCCACTTT CASSEDRRYNSPLHF
TRBJ1-2 NA NA TRBV6-5 TGTGCCAGCAGTTACTCGAGTGTAGCTAACTATGGCTACACCTTC CASSYSSVANYGYTF
TRBJ2-7 TRBD1 NA TRBV18 TGTGCCAGCTCACCGCTCGGGACAGAATCCTACGAGCAGTACTTC CASSPLGTESYEQYF
TRBJ2-3 NA once TRBV3-1/TRBV3-2 TGTGCCAGCAGCCAACAAATCGGCGGAGGGGGCACAGATACGCAGTATTTT CASSQQIGGGGTDTQYF
TRBJ1-2 NA NA TRBV18 TGTGCCAGCTCACCGAGCGGAGGGATGGTGTACTATGGCTACACCTTC CASSPSGGMVYYGYTF
TRBJ1-4 NA NA TRBV15 TGTGCCACCAGCAGAGATCTAGGGGAATCCCTGTTTTTT CATSRDLGESLFF
TRBJ1-3 NA NA TRBV7-9 TGTGCCAGCAGCTTAATGACAGGAGTGAGCGGAAACACCATATATTTT CASSLMTGVSGNTIYF
TRBJ2-7 NA NA TRBV7-8 TGTGCCAGCAGCTTAGCAGGAGGACGCTACGAGCAGTACTTC CASSLAGGRYEQYF
TRBJ2-3 TRBD2 NA TRBV7-6 TGTGCCAGCAGCTTATCGGGGGGTGCCACAGATACGCAGTATTTT CASSLSGGATDTQYF
TRBJ2-3 TRBD1 NA TRBV29-1 TGCAGCGTTGATCGCAGGGGGCTTGTAGATACGCAGTATTTT CSVDRRGLVDTQYF
TRBJ2-1 TRBD1 once TRBV5-4 TGTGCCAGCACCAAGGACAGGGCGGGTTCAAATGAGCAGTTCTTC CASTKDRAGSNEQFF
TRBJ1-6 NA NA TRBV28 TGTGCCAGCGTATCAAGTCGGAATTCACCCCTCCACTTT CASVSSRNSPLHF
TRBJ2-7 NA NA TRBV6-1 TGTGCCAGCAGTGAAGGCCGGGGAAGGGAGCAGTACTTC CASSEGRGREQYF
TRBJ2-2 NA NA TRBV5-3 TGTGCCAGAAGCCCCCCTAAAGCCGGCACCGGGGAGCTGTTTTTT CARSPPKAGTGELFF
TRBJ1-2 TRBD1 NA TRBV19 TGTGCCAGTCATGACTTGGACAGGCCAAACTATGGCTACACCTTC CASHDLDRPNYGYTF
TRBJ2-7 NA NA TRBV25-1 TGTGCCAGTGCGGATTTCGGCGAGCAGTACTTC CASADFGEQYF
TRBJ1-1 TRBD1 NA TRBV11-2 TGTGCCAGCAGCCCGGACAGGGACACTGAAGCTTTCTTT CASSPDRDTEAFF
TRBJ2-7 TRBD2 NA TRBV6-1 TGTGCCAGCAGTGACGGTGGGCTAGCGGGAGAGTACGAGCAGTACTTC CASSDGGLAGEYEQYF
TRBJ2-3 TRBD1 once TRBV5-5 TGTGCCAGCAGCTTTCGGGACAGAGGAGCGACTACCGCGGATACGCAGTATTTT CASSFRDRGATTADTQYF
TRBJ2-1 TRBD1 NA TRBV5-1 TGCGCCAGCAGCGCAGGACAGGGGGCAAGAAATGAGCAGTTCTTC CASSAGQGARNEQFF